These 21 T cell receptor beta chains were sequenced from one sample in a study of T cells after posttransplantation cyclophosphamide. Controls had myeloablative marrow grafts with methotrexate and calcineurin inhibitor, sampled at 1 year. Repertoires were generated with immunoSEQ multiplex PCR, while TCRdb's copy carries only in-frame clones and drops some. This table holds 9,700 or so clones, roughly 90% found once. The source material was PBMCs, sampled 420 to 450 days after allogeneic stem cell transplant with calcineurin inhibitor and methotrexate. The receptor source for this set is a male patient in his 50s who received an allogeneic stem cell transplant from an unrelated donor, was CMV-positive, and had chronic GVHD only. Some T cells may trace back to the graft donor.

The rearrangement uses TRBV27 and TRBJ2-5, with TRBD1 identical over 11 bases. The end of the DNA aligns better with TRBJ2-7, so the J call may be wrong. The germline CDR1 and CDR2 sequences are MNHEY and SMNVEV (reference sequence). CDR3 length equals 15 residues. The CDR3 sequence: CASSQRTGGFNEQYF. DNA of the CDR3: TGTGCCAGCAGTCAGAGGACAGGGGGCTTCAACGAGCAGTACTTC.

Notes on this clone: The sample contains more than one DNA sequence encoding this CDR3. The chain links TRBV5-1 to TRBJ2-7, with D possibly matching TRBD1 (7 bases). The CDR3 has 15 residues. With 5 bases removed from V and 6 bases from J, the gap between germline ends came to 21 bases. From germline, CDR1 is SGHRS and CDR2 YFSETQ. The CDR3 DNA sequence: TGCGCCAGCAGTCAGGAGGGGACAGTTTCGAGCGAGCAGTACTTC. It yields the protein CASSQEGTVSSEQYF.

The chain has TRBV4-3 and TRBJ2-1, with 8 bases lining up with TRBD1. Germline CDR1 reads LGHNA; CDR2 reads YSLEER. This CDR3 is built from 17 residues. The J segment lost 2 bases and the V segment lost 0 bases, leaving 6 bases of the junction unmatched. Here the CDR3 reads CASSQDPDRATYNEQFF. CDR3 DNA: TGCGCCAGCAGCCAAGATCCGGACAGGGCGACCTACAATGAGCAGTTCTTC.

The rearrangement links TRBV5-8 to TRBJ2-7, with D maybe TRBD1 (5 bases). V shed 6 bases and J shed 7 bases, with 8 bases lying between them. The length of the CDR3 is 10 residues. The germline V gene has CDR1 SGHTS and CDR2 YDEGEE. In DNA form, the CDR3 reads TGTGCCAGCATCCGGACAGAGCAGTACTTC. Translation: CASIRTEQYF.

This chain links TRBV5-1 with TRBJ2-5, with TRBD2 matching over 11 bases. The assigned J gene may be wrong: the sequence end matches TRBJ2-7 better. Germline loops: CDR1 SGHRS, CDR2 YFSETQ. This CDR3 spans 16 amino acids. This CDR3 reads CASSAGTSGDIYEQYF. CDR3 coding DNA: TGCGCCAGCAGCGCTGGGACTAGCGGAGATATCTACGAGCAGTACTTC.

This CDR3 reads CASSSLKAGGGDTQYF. The CDR3 nucleotides are TGCGCCAGCAGCTCGCTGAAGGCCGGAGGAGGAGATACGCAGTATTTT. The rearrangement links TRBV5-1 to TRBJ2-3; D perhaps matches TRBD2 (5 bases). Trimming removed 3 bases from V and 5 bases from J, with 19 bases in between. Germline CDR1 and CDR2: SGHRS and YFSETQ. This CDR3 region has 16 residues.

CDR3 nucleotides: TGCGCCAGCGGCTCGGGAGTTGAGACCCAGTACTTC. As protein: CASGSGVETQYF. The rearrangement links TRBV5-1 to TRBJ2-5, with D possibly matching TRBD2 (6 bases). The germline gives CDR1 SGHRS, CDR2 YFSETQ. The CDR3 is 12 residues long. Trimming pared 7 bases from V and 5 bases from J, leaving 12 bases between.

This chain connects TRBV11-3 to TRBJ1-4; the D is unclear. The germline gives CDR1 SGHNT, CDR2 YENEEA. The CDR3 is made up of 15 amino acids. V was clipped by 0 bases and J by 4 bases, with 9 bases between them. The CDR3 sequence: CASSLDNSYNEKLFF. The DNA for the CDR3 is TGTGCCAGCAGCTTAGATAACAGCTATAATGAAAAACTGTTTTTT.

The J gene is TRBJ1-2, the V gene TRBV19; 9 positions match TRBD1. Germline CDR1 is LNHDA and CDR2 is SQIVND (reference sequence). V trimming: 3 bases; J trimming: 6 bases; junction bases outside the gene matches: 11. The CDR3 loop spans 16 amino acids. In nucleotides, the CDR3 is TGTGCCAGTAGTATCCGGGACAGGGACACTCCGAATGGCTACACCTTC. It specifies CASSIRDRDTPNGYTF.

The V and J genes are TRBV9 and TRBJ2-6; TRBD1 agrees at 8 bases. The CDR3 totals 17 residues. V lost 2 bases to trimming and J lost 1 base; unmatched junction nucleotides: 5. Germline assignment: CDR1 SGDLS and CDR2 YYNGEE. CDR3 region: CASSVETGASGANVLTF. Written as DNA, the CDR3 is TGTGCCAGCAGCGTTGAGACAGGGGCGTCTGGGGCCAACGTCCTGACTTTC.

This clone has only a few counts. The V call is TRBV4-1, the J call TRBJ1-3, with D possibly matching TRBD1 (5 bases). The germline V gene has CDR1 MGHRA and CDR2 YSYEKL. The CDR3 has 16 amino acids. The germline V and J ends were trimmed by 5 bases and 0 bases, with 14 bases remaining between them. CDR3 protein: CASSDRNPISGNTIYF. In nucleotides, the CDR3 is TGCGCCAGCAGCGACAGAAACCCTATCTCTGGAAACACCATATATTTT.

The rearrangement links TRBV6-1 to TRBJ2-5; 8 bases fit TRBD1. TRBJ2-7 matches the DNA end more closely, so the J call is doubtful. Germline CDR1 and CDR2: MNHNS and SASEGT. The CDR3 has 15 amino acids. The CDR3 bases are TGTGCCAGCAGTTCTTACCCGGGACAGGCCTACGAGCAGTACTTC. This sequence encodes CASSSYPGQAYEQYF.

The chain joins TRBV27 to TRBJ2-3; 8 bases are shared with TRBD2. Per germline, CDR1 MNHEY and CDR2 SMNVEV (reference sequence). After removal of 6 bases from V and 2 bases from J, the junction contained 7 bases not matched to a gene. The length of the CDR3 is 15 residues. The CDR3 sequence: CASRTGTSYTDTQYF. The CDR3 region has the DNA TGTGCCAGCAGGACCGGGACTAGTTACACAGATACGCAGTATTTT.

A single count supports this clone. This chain links TRBV19 with TRBJ1-2; tentatively, D is TRBD1 (6 bases). Between the trimmed V and J ends, which lost 1 base and 8 bases, there was a span of 14 bases. The CDR3 runs to 14 residues. CDR1 LNHDA and CDR2 SQIVND come from the germline V gene (reference sequence). CDR3 bases: TGTGCCAGTAGTATAGTAGGCGGGGGCGGAGGCTACACCTTC. This translates into CASSIVGGGGGYTF.

The chain is built from TRBV29-1 and TRBJ2-5; 9 nucleotides align to TRBD2. The V gene's germline CDR1 is SQVTM and CDR2 ANQGSEA. V lost 4 bases to trimming and J lost 2 bases; unmatched junction nucleotides: 11. The CDR3 extends over 16 amino acids. The CDR3 DNA sequence: TGCAGCGTTGTACTGTGGGCTAGCGGGGAACAAGAGACCCAGTACTTC. Its protein is CSVVLWASGEQETQYF. Variable domain in full (rest from reference TRBV29-1 and TRBJ2-5): SAVISQKPSRDICQRGTSLTIQCQVDSQVTMMFWYRQQPGQSLTLIATANQGSEATYESGFVIDKFPISRPNLTFSTLTVSNMSPEDSSIYLCSVVLWASGEQETQYFGPGTRLLVL.

This sequence joins TRBV19 and TRBJ2-4, with 9 bases aligning to TRBD1. V lost 3 bases to trimming and J lost 3 bases; unmatched junction nucleotides: 6. The germline V gene encodes CDR1 LNHDA and CDR2 SQIVND (reference sequence). This CDR3 spans 16 amino acids. The CDR3 DNA follows: TGTGCCAGTAGTATTCGGCCGACAGGGGGCAAAAACATTCAGTACTTC. This sequence encodes CASSIRPTGGKNIQYF.

The chain combines TRBV7-3 with TRBJ2-2; unclear D gene. This CDR3 is built from 14 residues. The germline V gene encodes CDR1 SGHTA and CDR2 FQGTGA. V lost 5 bases and J lost 5, with 12 bases in between. The CDR3 bases are TGTGCCAGCAGCGCCTCTTTTGAGACCGGGGAGCTGTTTTTT. This codes for CASSASFETGELFF.

The CDR3 region is CASRLGTSGYTF. In DNA, the CDR3 is TGTGCCAGCAGACTCGGGACAAGTGGCTACACCTTC. The rearrangement links TRBV6-5 to TRBJ1-2, with D possibly being TRBD1 (6 bases). CDR3 length: 12 residues. Germline assignment: CDR1 MNHEY and CDR2 SVGAGI. Trimming stripped 6 bases from V and 7 bases from J, with 12 bases between.

This rearrangement joins TRBV6-5 to TRBJ2-7, with D perhaps matching TRBD2 (7 bases). CDR3 size: 14 residues. Looked up from germline, CDR1 is MNHEY and CDR2 is SVGAGI. The ends were cut back, 5 bases at V and 9 bases at J, with 20 bases in the middle. CDR3 residues: CASSPPGGQPGQYF. The CDR3 region has the DNA TGTGCCAGCAGTCCTCCCGGGGGGCAACCGGGGCAGTACTTC.

This chain links TRBV15 with TRBJ2-4, with D possibly being TRBD1 (5 bases). Germline CDR1 and CDR2: LNHNV and YYDKDF (reference sequence). There are 16 residues in the CDR3. Between the trimmed V and J ends, which lost 5 bases and 1 base, there was a span of 15 bases. Here the CDR3 reads CATSLGHLYAKNIQYF. For the CDR3, the DNA is TGTGCCACCAGCCTCGGACACCTTTATGCCAAAAACATTCAGTACTTC. Variable domain in full (rest from reference TRBV15 and TRBJ2-4): DAMVIQNPRYQVTQFGKPVTLSCSQTLNHNVMYWYQQKSSQAPKLLFHYYDKDFNNEADTPDNFQSRRPNTSFCFLDIRSPGLGDTAMYLCATSLGHLYAKNIQYFGAGTRLSVL.

The chain uses TRBV6-1 and TRBJ2-1; tentatively, D is TRBD2 (5 bases). The CDR3 has 15 amino acids. Trimming shortened V by 3 bases and J by 1 base, and 10 bases separated the two germline ends. CDR1 and CDR2 from the germline V gene are MNHNS and SASEGT. CDR3 in amino acids: CASSERRISYNEQFF. The CDR3 DNA sequence: TGTGCCAGCAGTGAGAGGAGGATTTCCTACAATGAGCAGTTCTTC.